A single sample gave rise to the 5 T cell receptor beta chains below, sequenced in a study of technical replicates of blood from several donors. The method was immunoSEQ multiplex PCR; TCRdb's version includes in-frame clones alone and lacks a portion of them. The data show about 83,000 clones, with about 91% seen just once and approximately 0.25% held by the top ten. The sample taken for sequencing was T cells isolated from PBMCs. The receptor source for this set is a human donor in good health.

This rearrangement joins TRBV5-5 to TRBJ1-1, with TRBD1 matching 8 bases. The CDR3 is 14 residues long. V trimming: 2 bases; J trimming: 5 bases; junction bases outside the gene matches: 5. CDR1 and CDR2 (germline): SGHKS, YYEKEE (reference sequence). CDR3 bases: TGTGCCAGCAGCTTCCGGGACAGGAAAACTGAAGCTTTCTTT. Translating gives CASSFRDRKTEAFF.

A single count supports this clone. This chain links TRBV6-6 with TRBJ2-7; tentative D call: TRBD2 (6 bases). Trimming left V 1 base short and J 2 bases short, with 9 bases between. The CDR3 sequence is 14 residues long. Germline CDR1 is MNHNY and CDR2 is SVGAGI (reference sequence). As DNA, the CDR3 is TGTGCCAGCAGTTACTTCCCTAGCGCCTACGAGCAGTACTTC. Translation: CASSYFPSAYEQYF.

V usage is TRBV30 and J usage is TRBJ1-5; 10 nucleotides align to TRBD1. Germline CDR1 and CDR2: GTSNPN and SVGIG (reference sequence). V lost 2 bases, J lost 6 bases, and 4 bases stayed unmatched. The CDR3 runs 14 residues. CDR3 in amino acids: CAWSMTGGGQPQHF. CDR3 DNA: TGTGCCTGGAGTATGACAGGGGGCGGTCAGCCCCAGCATTTT.

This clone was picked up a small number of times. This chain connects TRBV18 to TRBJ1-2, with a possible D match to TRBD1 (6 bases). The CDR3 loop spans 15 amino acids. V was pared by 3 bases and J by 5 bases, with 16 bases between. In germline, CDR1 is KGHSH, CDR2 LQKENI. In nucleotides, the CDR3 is TGTGCCAGCTCACCCCCCCCGACAGGAAAGTATGGCTACACCTTC. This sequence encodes CASSPPPTGKYGYTF.

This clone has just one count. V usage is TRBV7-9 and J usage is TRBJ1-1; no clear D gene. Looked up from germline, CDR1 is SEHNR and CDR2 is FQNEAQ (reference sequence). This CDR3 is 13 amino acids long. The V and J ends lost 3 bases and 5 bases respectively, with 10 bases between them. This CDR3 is CASSFAGSTEAFF. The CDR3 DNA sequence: TGTGCCAGCAGCTTCGCCGGGAGTACTGAAGCTTTCTTT.